The clone carrying this TCR beta chain turned up a few times. Its specificity is not known. This record belongs to a study of T cells after yellow fever vaccination. Study-wide results and caveats: Clones from primary vaccination mostly reappeared after the booster (around 96% CD4, approximately 91% CD8).

MiXCR was run by TCRdb on the 5' RACE reads, yielding one entry per CDR3 protein. The table records about 400,000 distinct CDR3 sequences, 6% to 8% of them present only once. The CDR3 sequence is 19 residues long. V was pared by 3 bases and J by 3 bases, with 17 bases of the junction left unmatched. The germline V gene encodes CDR1 SGHAT and CDR2 FQNNGV. This receptor was obtained from a man aged 25 to 45 who received the YFV17D yellow fever vaccine. The specimen was PBMCs, collected 5 days after the yellow fever booster vaccination. The rearrangement uses TRBV11-2 and TRBJ2-1; 7 positions match TRBD2. CDR3 sequence reads: CASSFYPDWGGSDYNEQFF. As DNA, the CDR3 is TGTGCCAGCAGCTTCTACCCGGACTGGGGCGGGAGCGACTACAATGAGCAGTTCTTC.